This T cell receptor (beta chain) is drawn from a study of CD8+ T cells in alopecia areata. Investigators isolated RNA and reverse transcribed it into cDNA to act as the sequencing template. Repertoires were generated with immunoSEQ multiplex PCR, while TCRdb's copy carries only in-frame clones and drops some. The sample holds about 150,000 clones, approximately 65% seen once. Material for sequencing was CD8+ T cells sorted from blood. The clonotype was recovered from a human donor in good health.

CDR3 region: CASSLTGTQETQYF. DNA for the CDR3: TGTGCCAGCAGTTTAACTGGGACCCAAGAGACCCAGTACTTC. The chain couples TRBV27 to TRBJ2-5, with D perhaps matching TRBD1 or TRBD2 (5 bases each). Germline loops: CDR1 MNHEY, CDR2 SMNVEV (reference sequence). The CDR3 runs 14 residues. The V and J ends lost 2 bases and 1 base respectively, with 8 bases between them.